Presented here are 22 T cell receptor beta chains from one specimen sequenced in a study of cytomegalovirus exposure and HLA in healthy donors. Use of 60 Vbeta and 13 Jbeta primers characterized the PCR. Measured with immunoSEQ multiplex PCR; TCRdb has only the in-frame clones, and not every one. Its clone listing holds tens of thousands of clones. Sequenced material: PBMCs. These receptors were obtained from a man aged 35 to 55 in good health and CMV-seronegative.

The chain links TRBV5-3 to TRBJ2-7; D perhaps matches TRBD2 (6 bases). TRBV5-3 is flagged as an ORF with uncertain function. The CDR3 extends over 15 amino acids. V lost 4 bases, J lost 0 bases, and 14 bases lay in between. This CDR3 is CARSPSTGSSYEQYF. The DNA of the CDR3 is TGTGCCAGAAGCCCCTCTACCGGGAGCTCCTACGAGCAGTACTTC.

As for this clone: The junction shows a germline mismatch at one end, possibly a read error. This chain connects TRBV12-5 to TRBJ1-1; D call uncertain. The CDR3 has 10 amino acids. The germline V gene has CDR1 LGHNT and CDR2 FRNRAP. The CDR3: CASGVLGPTF. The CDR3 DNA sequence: TGTGCTAGTGGTGTCCTGGGCCCGACCTTT. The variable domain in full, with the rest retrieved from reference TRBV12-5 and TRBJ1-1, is DARVTQTPRHKVTEMGQEVTMRCQPILGHNTVFWYRQTMMQGLELLAYFRNRAPLDDSGMPKDRFSAEMPDATLATLKIQPSEPRDSAVYFCASGVLGPTFGQGTRLTVV.

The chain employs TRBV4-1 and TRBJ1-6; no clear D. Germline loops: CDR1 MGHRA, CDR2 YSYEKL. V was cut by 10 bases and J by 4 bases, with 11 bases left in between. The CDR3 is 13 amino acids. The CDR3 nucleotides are TGCGCCACCGCCCGGGAATATAATTCACCCCTCCACTTT. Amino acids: CATAREYNSPLHF.

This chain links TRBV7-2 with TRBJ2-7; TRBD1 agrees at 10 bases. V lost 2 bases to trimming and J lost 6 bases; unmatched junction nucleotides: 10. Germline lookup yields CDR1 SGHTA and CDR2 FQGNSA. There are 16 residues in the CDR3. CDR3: CASSLRLGTGVAEQYF. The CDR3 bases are TGTGCCAGCAGCTTACGGCTCGGGACAGGGGTGGCCGAGCAGTACTTC.

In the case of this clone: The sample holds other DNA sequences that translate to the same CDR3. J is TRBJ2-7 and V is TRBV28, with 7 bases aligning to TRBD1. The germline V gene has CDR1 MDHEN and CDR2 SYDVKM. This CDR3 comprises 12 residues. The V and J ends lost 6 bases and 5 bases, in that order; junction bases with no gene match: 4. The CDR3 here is CASSRQGHEQYF. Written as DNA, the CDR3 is TGTGCCAGCAGCCGACAGGGCCACGAGCAGTACTTC.

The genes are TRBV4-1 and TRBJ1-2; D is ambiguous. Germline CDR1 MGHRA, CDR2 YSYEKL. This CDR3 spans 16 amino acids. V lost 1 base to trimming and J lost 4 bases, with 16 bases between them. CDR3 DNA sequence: TGCGCCAGCAGCCAAGGAGAGACGCGGAGCTTCTATGGCTACACCTTC. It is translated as CASSQGETRSFYGYTF.

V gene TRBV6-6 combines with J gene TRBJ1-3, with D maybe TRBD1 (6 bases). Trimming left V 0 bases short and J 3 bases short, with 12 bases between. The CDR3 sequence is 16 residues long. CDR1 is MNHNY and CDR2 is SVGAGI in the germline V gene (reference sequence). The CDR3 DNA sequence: TGTGCCAGCAGTTACTCGTTTATAGGGGGTGGAAACACCATATATTTT. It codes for CASSYSFIGGGNTIYF.

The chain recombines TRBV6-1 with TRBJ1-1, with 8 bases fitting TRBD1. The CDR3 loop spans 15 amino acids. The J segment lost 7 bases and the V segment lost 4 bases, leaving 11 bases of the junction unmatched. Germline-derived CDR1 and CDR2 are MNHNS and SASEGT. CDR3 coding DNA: TGTGCCAGCAGTGGATCCAGGGGGCACGGGGTTGAAGCTTTCTTT. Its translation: CASSGSRGHGVEAFF.

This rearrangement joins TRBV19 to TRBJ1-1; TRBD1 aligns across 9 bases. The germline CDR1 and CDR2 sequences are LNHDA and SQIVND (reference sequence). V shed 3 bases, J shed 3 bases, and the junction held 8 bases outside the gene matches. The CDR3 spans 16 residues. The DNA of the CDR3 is TGTGCCAGTAGTATTACACAGGGGGCATTGCACACTGAAGCTTTCTTT. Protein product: CASSITQGALHTEAFF.

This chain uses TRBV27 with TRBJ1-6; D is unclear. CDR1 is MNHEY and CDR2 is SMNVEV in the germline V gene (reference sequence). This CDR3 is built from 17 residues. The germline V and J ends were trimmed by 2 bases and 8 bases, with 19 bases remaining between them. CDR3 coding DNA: TGTGCCAGCAGTTTACGTTTGGTGGGCGGGAGGGATTCACCCCTCCACTTT. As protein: CASSLRLVGGRDSPLHF.

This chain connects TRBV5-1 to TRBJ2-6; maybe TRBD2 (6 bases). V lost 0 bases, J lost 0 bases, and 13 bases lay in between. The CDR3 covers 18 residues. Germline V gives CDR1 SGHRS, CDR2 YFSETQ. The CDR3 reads CASSLEPAGYSGANVLTF. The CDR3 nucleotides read TGCGCCAGCAGCTTGGAACCTGCGGGGTACTCTGGGGCCAACGTCCTGACTTTC.

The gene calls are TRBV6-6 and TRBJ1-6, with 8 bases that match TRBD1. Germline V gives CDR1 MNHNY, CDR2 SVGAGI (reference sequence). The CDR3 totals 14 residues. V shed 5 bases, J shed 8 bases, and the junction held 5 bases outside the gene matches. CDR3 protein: CASSDRGQDSPLHF. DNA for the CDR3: TGTGCCAGCAGTGACAGGGGACAGGATTCACCCCTCCACTTT.

In nucleotides, the CDR3 is TGTGCCAGCAGTCCCCGAGCGGGCCCCTACGAGCAGTACTTC. Translation: CASSPRAGPYEQYF. The V call is TRBV6-5, the J call TRBJ2-7, with TRBD2 as a possible D gene (6 bases). CDR3 length: 14 residues. Deletions cut 5 bases from V and 2 bases from J, with 13 bases between. Germline-derived CDR1 and CDR2 are MNHEY and SVGAGI.

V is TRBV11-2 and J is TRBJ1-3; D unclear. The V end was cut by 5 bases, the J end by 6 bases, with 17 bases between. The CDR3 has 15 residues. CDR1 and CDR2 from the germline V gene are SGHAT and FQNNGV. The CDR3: CASSRHSRMENTIYF. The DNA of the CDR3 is TGTGCCAGCAGCCGACACTCTCGGATGGAAAACACCATATATTTT.

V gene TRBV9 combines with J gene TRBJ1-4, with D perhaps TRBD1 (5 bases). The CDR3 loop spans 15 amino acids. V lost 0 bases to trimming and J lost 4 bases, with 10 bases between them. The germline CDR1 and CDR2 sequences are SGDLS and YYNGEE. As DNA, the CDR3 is TGTGCCAGCAGCGTAGATTGGCAGGGTAATGAAAAACTGTTTTTT. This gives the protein CASSVDWQGNEKLFF. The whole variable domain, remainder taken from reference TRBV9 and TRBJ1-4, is DSGVTQTPKHLITATGQRVTLRCSPRSGDLSVYWYQQSLDQGLQFLIQYYNGEERAKGNILERFSAQQFPDLHSELNLSSLELGDSALYFCASSVDWQGNEKLFFGSGTQLSVL.

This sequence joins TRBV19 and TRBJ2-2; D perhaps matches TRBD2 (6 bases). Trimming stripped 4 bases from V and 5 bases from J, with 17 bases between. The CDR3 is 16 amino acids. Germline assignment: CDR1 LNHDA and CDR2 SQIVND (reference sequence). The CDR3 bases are TGTGCCAGTAGTACTTCGACTAGAAGTAAAACCGGGGAGCTGTTTTTT. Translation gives CASSTSTRSKTGELFF.

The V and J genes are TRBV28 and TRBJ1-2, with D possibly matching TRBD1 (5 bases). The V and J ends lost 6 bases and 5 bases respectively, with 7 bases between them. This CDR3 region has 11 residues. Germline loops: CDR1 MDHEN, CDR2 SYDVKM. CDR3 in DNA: TGTGCCAGCAGACAGGCTTATGGCTACACCTTC. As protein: CASRQAYGYTF.

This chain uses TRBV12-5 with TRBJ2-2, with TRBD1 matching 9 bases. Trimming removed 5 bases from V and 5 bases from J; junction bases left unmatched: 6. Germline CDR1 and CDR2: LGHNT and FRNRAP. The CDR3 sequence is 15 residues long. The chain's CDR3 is CASGKTGGLTGELFF. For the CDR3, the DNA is TGTGCTAGTGGTAAAACAGGGGGCTTAACCGGGGAGCTGTTTTTT.

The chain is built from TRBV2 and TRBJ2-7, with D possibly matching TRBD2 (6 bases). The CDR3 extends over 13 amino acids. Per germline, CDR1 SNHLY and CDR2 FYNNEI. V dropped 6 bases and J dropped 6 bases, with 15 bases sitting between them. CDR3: CASSGGMTGEQYF. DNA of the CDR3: TGTGCCAGCAGCGGGGGTATGACGGGCGAGCAGTACTTC. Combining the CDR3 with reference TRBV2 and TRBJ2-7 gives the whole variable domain EPEVTQTPSHQVTQMGQEVILRCVPISNHLYFYWYRQILGQKVEFLVSFYNNEISEKSEIFDDQFSVERPDGSNFTLKIRSTKLEDSAMYFCASSGGMTGEQYFGPGTRLTVT.

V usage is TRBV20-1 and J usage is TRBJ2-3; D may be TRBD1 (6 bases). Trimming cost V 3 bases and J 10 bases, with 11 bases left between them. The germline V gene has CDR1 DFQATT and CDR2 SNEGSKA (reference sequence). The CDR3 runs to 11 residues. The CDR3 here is CSASLQGSQYF. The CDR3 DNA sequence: TGCAGTGCTAGTCTTCAGGGGTCGCAGTATTTT.

CDR3 bases: TGTGCCAGCAGCGGGGATCGGAACGGGGAGCTGTTTTTT. It encodes CASSGDRNGELFF. The chain uses TRBV28 and TRBJ2-2; tentatively, D is TRBD2 (5 bases). The germline CDR1 and CDR2 sequences are MDHEN and SYDVKM. V was clipped by 6 bases and J by 7 bases, with 12 bases between them. This CDR3 comprises 13 residues.

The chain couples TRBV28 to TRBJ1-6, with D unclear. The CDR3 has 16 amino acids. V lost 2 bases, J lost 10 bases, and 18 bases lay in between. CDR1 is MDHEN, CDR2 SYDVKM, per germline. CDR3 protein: CASSLVWEDTGSPLHF. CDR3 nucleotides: TGTGCCAGCAGTTTAGTCTGGGAGGATACCGGCTCACCCCTCCACTTT.